Many counts were recorded for the clone carrying this TCR beta chain. This record belongs to a study of low-dose radiotherapy and immunotherapy resistance in tumors. The time point here: after trial treatment. This sample's treatment: LDRT plus nivolumab, ipilimumab, low-dose cyclophosphamide and aspirin (RACIN trial). As their treatment, donors received nivolumab, ipilimumab, aspirin, low-dose cyclophosphamide and low-dose radiotherapy. Advanced solid tumors without tumor-infiltrating lymphocytes were required for inclusion. Alpha and beta chains were covered, as first-strand cDNA relied on TRAV- and TRBV-specific primers. Amplification of TCRs used a constant-region primer and V-primer adapter for roughly 21 PCR cycles. One entry per CDR3 protein results from TCRdb running MiXCR on the reads. This sample carries around 80,000 distinct CDR3 sequences, under 20% of them seen once, and the ten largest clones take approximately 1.5%.

Sample: PBMCs, taken after low-dose radiotherapy plus immunotherapy. The TCR originated in a male donor with prostate cancer.

The chain's CDR3 is CASSPVGGLANPSGELFF. CDR3 coding DNA: TGTGCCAGCAGCCCCGTGGGGGGGCTAGCCAACCCTTCCGGGGAGCTGTTTTTT. The rearrangement links TRBV4-2 to TRBJ2-2; maybe TRBD2 (7 bases). The CDR3 runs 18 residues. Trimming removed 4 bases from V and 6 bases from J, with 24 bases in between. Germline-derived CDR1 and CDR2 are LGHNA and YNFKEQ.